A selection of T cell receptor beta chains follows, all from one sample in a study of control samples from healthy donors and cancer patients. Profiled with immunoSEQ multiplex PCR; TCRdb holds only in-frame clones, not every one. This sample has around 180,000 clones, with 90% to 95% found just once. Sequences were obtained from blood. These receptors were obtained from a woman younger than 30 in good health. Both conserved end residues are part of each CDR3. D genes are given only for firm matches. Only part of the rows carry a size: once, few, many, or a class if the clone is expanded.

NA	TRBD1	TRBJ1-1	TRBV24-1	TGTGCCACCAGTGATCAACAGGGGGGGAACACTGAAGCTTTCTTT	CATSDQQGGNTEAFF
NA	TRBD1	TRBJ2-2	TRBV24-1	TGTGCCACCAGTGATTTTGGCAGGGGGATAACCGGGGAGCTGTTTTTT	CATSDFGRGITGELFF
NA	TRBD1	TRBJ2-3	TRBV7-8	TGTGCCAGCAGTCTCAACTCCGGGACAGGGCAGTATTTT	CASSLNSGTGQYF
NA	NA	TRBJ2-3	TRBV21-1	TGTGCCAGCAGCAATTCTCCGACTAGCGGGAGTCGTTGGACAGATACGCAGTATTTT	CASSNSPTSGSRWTDTQYF
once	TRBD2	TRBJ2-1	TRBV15	TGTGCCACCAGAGGTTGGGGACTAGCGGGAGTGAATGAGCAGTTCTTC	CATRGWGLAGVNEQFF
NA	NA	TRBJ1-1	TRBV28	TGTGCCAGCAGTTTAGTTGTGAACACTGAAGCTTTCTTT	CASSLVVNTEAFF
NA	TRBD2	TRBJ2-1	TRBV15	TGTGCCACCAGCAGAGGAAGACTAGCGGGGGACAATGAGCAGTTCTTC	CATSRGRLAGDNEQFF
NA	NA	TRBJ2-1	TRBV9	TGTGCCAGCAGTCCAACGGGAAGTAGGTACAATGAGCAGTTCTTC	CASSPTGSRYNEQFF
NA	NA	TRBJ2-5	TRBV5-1	TGCGCCAGCAGCTCGAGCCCACAAGAGACCCAGTACTTC	CASSSSPQETQYF
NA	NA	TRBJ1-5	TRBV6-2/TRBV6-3	TGTGCCAGCAGTCGACTGGACGGAGGTTCCCAGCATTTT	CASSRLDGGSQHF
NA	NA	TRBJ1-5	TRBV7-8	TGTGCCAGCAGCTTAGCTAGGGGGAATCAGCCCCAGCATTTT	CASSLARGNQPQHF
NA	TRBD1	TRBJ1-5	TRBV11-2	TGTGCCAGCAGCTTGGGACAGACAGCCAATCAGCCCCAGCATTTT	CASSLGQTANQPQHF
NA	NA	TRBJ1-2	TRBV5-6	TGTGCCAGCATCAGACAGGCCGCCTATGGCTACACCTTC	CASIRQAAYGYTF
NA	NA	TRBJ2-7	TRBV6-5	TGTGCCAGCAGTTACGGAGATGAGCAGTACTTC	CASSYGDEQYF
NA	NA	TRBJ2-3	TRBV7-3	TGTGCCAGCAGCTTAGGTGTGACGTCCACAGATACGCAGTATTTT	CASSLGVTSTDTQYF
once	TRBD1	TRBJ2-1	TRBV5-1	TGCGCCAGCAGCTTGGGACAGGGGGTGGATGAGCAGTTCTTC	CASSLGQGVDEQFF
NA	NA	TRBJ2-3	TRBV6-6	TGTGCCAGCAGCCCGTCGGACGGGCAGTATTTT	CASSPSDGQYF
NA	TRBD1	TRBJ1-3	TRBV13	TGTGCCAGCAGCGTATGGGGTTTGGAAGGGGGCGGAAACACCATATATTTT	CASSVWGLEGGGNTIYF
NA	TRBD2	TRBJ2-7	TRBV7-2	TGTGCCAGCAGCCCCCGGACTAGCGGGGGGTCCTACGAGCAGTACTTC	CASSPRTSGGSYEQYF
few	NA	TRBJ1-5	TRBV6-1	TGTGCCAGCAGTGAAAGGATTAGCGGGCGGCGGTATCAGCCCCAGCATTTT	CASSERISGRRYQPQHF
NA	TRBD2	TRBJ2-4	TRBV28	TGTGCCAGCAGCGAAGGGGGTTCGGCGGGAGGGAATTACATTCAGTACTTC	CASSEGGSAGGNYIQYF
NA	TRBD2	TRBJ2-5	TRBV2	TGTGCCAGCAGTGAAGAGTTCGCGGGGGGTCAAGAGACCCAGTACTTC	CASSEEFAGGQETQYF
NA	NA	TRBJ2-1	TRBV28	TGTGCCAGCAGCCTAACCTCGTTCAATGAGCAGTTCTTC	CASSLTSFNEQFF
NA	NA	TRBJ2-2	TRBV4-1	TGCGCCAGCAGCCAAGGGGCTAGCGCGAACACCGGGGAGCTGTTTTTT	CASSQGASANTGELFF
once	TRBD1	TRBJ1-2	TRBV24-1	TGTGCCACCAGTGATGGACAGGGGACAGGGGGCTACACCTTC	CATSDGQGTGGYTF
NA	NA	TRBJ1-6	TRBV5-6	TGTGCCAGCAGCTTCGGGACGGGTTCACCCCTCCACTTT	CASSFGTGSPLHF
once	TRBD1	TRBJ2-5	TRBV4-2	TGTGCCAGCAGCCAGCTCGACAGGGGGCGCCAAGAGACCCAGTACTTC	CASSQLDRGRQETQYF
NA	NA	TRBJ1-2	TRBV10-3	TGTGCCATCAGTGAGTCGGAGAGGGCCTATGGCTACACCTTC	CAISESERAYGYTF
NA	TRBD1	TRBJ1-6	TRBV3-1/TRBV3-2	TGTGCCAGCAGCCTAGGAACAGGGGGCGGTAATTCACCCCTCCACTTT	CASSLGTGGGNSPLHF
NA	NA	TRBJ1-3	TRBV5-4	TGTGCCAGCAGCTTGGCTCCTCTAGGGGTTTTGGCTGGAAACACCATATATTTT	CASSLAPLGVLAGNTIYF
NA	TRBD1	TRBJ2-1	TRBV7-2	TGTGCCAGCAGCCGCCGAGGGGGCAGGGAGCAGTTCTTC	CASSRRGGREQFF
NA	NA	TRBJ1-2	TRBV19	TGTGCCAGTAGTATTGGTTGGGGACCCTATGGCTACACCTTC	CASSIGWGPYGYTF
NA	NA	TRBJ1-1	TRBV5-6	TGTGCCAGCAGCTTGGACGTTGACACTGAAGCTTTCTTT	CASSLDVDTEAFF
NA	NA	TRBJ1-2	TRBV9	TGTGCCAGCAGCGTAGTATCGGGTAGTGGCTACACCTTC	CASSVVSGSGYTF
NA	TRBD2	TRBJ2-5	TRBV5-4	TGTGCCAGCAGCTTGGATCCTAGCGGCAAAGAGACCCAGTACTTC	CASSLDPSGKETQYF
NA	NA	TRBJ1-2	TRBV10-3	TGTGCCATCAGTGAGTCGTTCAATAACTATGGCTACACCTTC	CAISESFNNYGYTF
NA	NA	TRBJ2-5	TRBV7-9	TGTGCCAGCAGCTTCACCGGCCTGTACCAAGAGACCCAGTACTTC	CASSFTGLYQETQYF
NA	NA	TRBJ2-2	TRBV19	TGTGCCAGTAGTAACCTGATGGGGCCCTCGAACACCGGGGAGCTGTTTTTT	CASSNLMGPSNTGELFF
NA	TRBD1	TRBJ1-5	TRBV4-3	TGCGCCAGCAGCCAATCGACAGGGGTTCAGCCCCAGCATTTT	CASSQSTGVQPQHF
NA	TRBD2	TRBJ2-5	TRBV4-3	TGCGCCAGCAGCTCGGGACTAGCGGGATCAGAGACCCAGTACTTC	CASSSGLAGSETQYF
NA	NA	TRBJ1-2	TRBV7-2	TGTGCCAGCAGCTTTTATAGTCAGTCCTCCTATGGCTACACCTTC	CASSFYSQSSYGYTF
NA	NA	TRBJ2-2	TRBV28	TGTGCCAGCAGTTACCACACCGGGGAGCTGTTTTTT	CASSYHTGELFF
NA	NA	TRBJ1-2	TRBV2	TGTGCCAGCAGTGATGGGGCAGGGGATGGCTACACCTTC	CASSDGAGDGYTF
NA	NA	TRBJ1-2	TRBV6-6	TGTGCCAGCAGCTTGACCACAGCCGATGGCTACACCTTC	CASSLTTADGYTF
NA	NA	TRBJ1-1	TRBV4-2	TGTGCCAGCAGCCAGAAACTTGGGGGACTGATGAACACTGAAGCTTTCTTT	CASSQKLGGLMNTEAFF
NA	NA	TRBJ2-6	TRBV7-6	TGTGCCAGCTACAGCTTACCCACCGGGGCTCTGGGGGCCAACGTCCTGACTTTC	CASYSLPTGALGANVLTF
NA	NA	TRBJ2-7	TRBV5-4	TGTGCCAGCAGCCCTACCCGGGAGATCTCCTACGAGCAGTACTTC	CASSPTREISYEQYF
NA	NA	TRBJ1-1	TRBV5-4	TGTGCCAGCACCATTACGGACGGTGAAGCTTTCTTT	CASTITDGEAFF
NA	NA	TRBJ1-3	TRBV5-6	TGTGCCAGCAGGGGGTTCGGCTCTGGAAACACCATATATTTT	CASRGFGSGNTIYF
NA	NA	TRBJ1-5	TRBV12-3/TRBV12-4	TGTGCCAGCAGTCCCGGGGGGTACTCCCAGCATTTT	CASSPGGYSQHF
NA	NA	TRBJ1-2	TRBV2	TGTGCCAGCTTGGGGCTGGCTGGCTACACCTTC	CASLGLAGYTF
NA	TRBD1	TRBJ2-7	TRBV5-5	TGTGCCAGCAGCTCTCTTCGTGACAGGGAATACGAGCAGTACTTC	CASSSLRDREYEQYF
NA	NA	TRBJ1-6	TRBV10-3	TGTGCCATCAGTGAGTTGGAGGGGAGCAATTCACCCCTCCACTTT	CAISELEGSNSPLHF
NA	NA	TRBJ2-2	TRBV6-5	TGTGCCAGCAGTTACCAGGAGACGAACACCGGGGAGCTGTTTTTT	CASSYQETNTGELFF